A selection of T cell receptor beta chains follows, all from one sample in a study of OX40 agonist ivuxolimab in advanced cancers. The method was immunoSEQ multiplex PCR; TCRdb's version includes in-frame clones alone and lacks a portion of them. The data contain 70,000 to 95,000 clones, approximately 79% of them seen just once; the ten biggest clones take up approximately 7%. This sample comprised CD4+ or CD8+ T cells sorted from blood, obtained in a trial of the OX40 agonist ivuxolimab. These receptors originate from an adult with an advanced solid tumor such as melanoma, head and neck, liver or kidney cancer. The CDR3 runs from the conserved cysteine through the conserved F or W. A D gene is named only where the DNA matches it firmly. For some rows the clone size is stated as once, few or many, or as a class when expanded; others skip it.

-	TRBJ1-5	TRBD1	TRBV27	TGTGCCAGCAGCGAGGGACAGGGGGGCATAGAGCCCCAGCATTTT	CASSEGQGGIEPQHF
few	TRBJ1-3	-	TRBV19	TGTGCCAGTAGCGACCGGAGCCGGGTCGGAAACACCATATATTTT	CASSDRSRVGNTIYF
-	TRBJ2-7	TRBD1	TRBV7-2	TGTGCCAGCAGCTTATGGGGACAGGGGACTACTTACGAGCAGTACTTC	CASSLWGQGTTYEQYF
-	TRBJ2-7	-	TRBV20-1	TGCAGGGCCGTAGGGGATTACGAGCAGTACTTC	CRAVGDYEQYF
few	TRBJ2-2	-	TRBV6-5	TGTGCCAGCAGTTACATGCAGGCCGGGGAGCTGTTTTTT	CASSYMQAGELFF
-	TRBJ2-7	-	TRBV28	TGTGCCAGCAGTTTGGGCAGCTCCTACGAGCAGTACTTC	CASSLGSSYEQYF
-	TRBJ1-4	TRBD1	TRBV15	TGTGCCACCAGCAGAGGCGCCAGGGGGCGAGGGGAAAAACTGTTTTTT	CATSRGARGRGEKLFF
-	TRBJ1-1	-	TRBV7-2	TGTGCCAGCACCCCGACAACAATGAACACTGAAGCTTTCTTT	CASTPTTMNTEAFF
-	TRBJ1-6	-	TRBV4-1	TGCGCCAGCAGCCAAGATCAACCCCAAAATTCACCCCTCCACTTT	CASSQDQPQNSPLHF
few	TRBJ1-5	-	TRBV6-1	TGTGCCAGCCGGGTATCAGGGGTGAATCAGCCCCAGCATTTT	CASRVSGVNQPQHF
-	TRBJ1-2	-	TRBV27	TGTGCCAGCAGTTCCCAAGTGGGGAGGTATGGCTACACCTTC	CASSSQVGRYGYTF
once	TRBJ1-1	-	TRBV7-2	TGTGCCAGCAGCTTGTTGGTGAACACTGAAGCTTTCTTT	CASSLLVNTEAFF
-	TRBJ2-7	TRBD2	TRBV14	TGTGCCAGCAGCCAAGGACTAGCGGGAGCCGAGCAGTACTTC	CASSQGLAGAEQYF
-	TRBJ2-7	-	TRBV28	TGTGCCAGCAGCCCTTGGAACAGCACCTACGAGCAGTACTTC	CASSPWNSTYEQYF
-	TRBJ2-5	-	TRBV5-6	TGTGCCAGCAGCTTTGGAGAGACCCAGTACTTC	CASSFGETQYF
-	TRBJ2-2	-	TRBV27	TGTGCCAGCGCGGACTACAATGTTGCCGGGGAGCTGTTTTTT	CASADYNVAGELFF
-	TRBJ2-2	TRBD1	TRBV10-3	TGTGCCATGCAGAGGGGGCCCGGAGGTAGTGGCACCGGGGAGCTGTTTTTT	CAMQRGPGGSGTGELFF
-	TRBJ1-5	-	TRBV7-9	TGTGCCAGCAGCTTAGGTAATCTAGGGGGTCAAAACAATCAGCCCCAGCATTTT	CASSLGNLGGQNNQPQHF
few	TRBJ1-3	TRBD1	TRBV7-2	TGTGCCAGCAGCTTCACAGGGGCTTCCGGAAACACCATATATTTT	CASSFTGASGNTIYF
-	TRBJ1-5	-	TRBV7-8	TGTGCCAGCAGCATTGGACAACAGGGTAATCAGCCCCAGCATTTT	CASSIGQQGNQPQHF
many	TRBJ1-6	-	TRBV2	TGTGCCAGCATGAGGGGGAGGGATAATTCACCCCTCCACTTT	CASMRGRDNSPLHF
few	TRBJ2-3	TRBD2	TRBV7-9	TGTGCCAGCAGATCTCTAGCGGCTAGCACAGATACGCAGTATTTT	CASRSLAASTDTQYF
-	TRBJ1-1	TRBD1	TRBV27	TGTGCCAGCTTGCAGAGGGGGCGTCGGAAGGCTTTCTTT	CASLQRGRRKAFF
-	TRBJ2-7	TRBD2	TRBV7-2	TGTGCCAGCAGCTTATACCTAGCGGGAGAGTCGGAGCAGTACTTC	CASSLYLAGESEQYF
-	TRBJ2-7	TRBD1	TRBV27	TGTGCCAGCAGTACCGGACAGGGTTGGTACTTC	CASSTGQGWYF
-	TRBJ2-1	TRBD2	TRBV5-4	TGTGCCAGCAGACGAGACGCGGGACTAGCGGGAGTCAGCAATGAGCAGTTCTTC	CASRRDAGLAGVSNEQFF
-	TRBJ1-3	-	TRBV5-1	TGCGCCAGCAGCCCCTCCCCTGCCTCTGGAAACACCATATATTTT	CASSPSPASGNTIYF
-	TRBJ1-5	TRBD1	TRBV7-9	TGTGCCAGCAGCTTCGGGACAGCCAGTAGCAATCAGCCCCAGCATTTT	CASSFGTASSNQPQHF
-	TRBJ1-3	TRBD1	TRBV5-1	TGCGCCAGCAGCATCGGGACAGGGGGCGGGAACACCATATATTTT	CASSIGTGGGNTIYF
-	TRBJ1-3	-	TRBV18	TGTGCCAGCTCCAGGGACGGAAACACCATATATTTT	CASSRDGNTIYF
-	TRBJ2-1	TRBD2	TRBV7-6	TGTGCCAGCAGCCAAAGTAGCTTCACTAGCGGGAGACCATTTGAGCAGTTCTTC	CASSQSSFTSGRPFEQFF
-	TRBJ1-4	-	TRBV6-5	TGTGCCAGCAGTTACTCTCCAGGGGAGAATGAAAAACTGTTTTTT	CASSYSPGENEKLFF
-	TRBJ2-1	TRBD2	TRBV5-6	TGTGCCAGCAGCTTGGTACTAGCGGATGAGCAGTTCTTC	CASSLVLADEQFF
-	TRBJ2-1	-	TRBV5-4	TGTGCCAGCAGCCCACCCTACCCCCGGGGCCCCGATGAGCAGTTCTTC	CASSPPYPRGPDEQFF
-	TRBJ1-5	-	TRBV19	TGTGCCAGTACGGGGGCCCAGGTACAGCCCCAGCATTTT	CASTGAQVQPQHF
-	TRBJ2-3	-	TRBV15	TGTGCCACCAGCAGAGATGGGACAGATACGCAGTATTTT	CATSRDGTDTQYF
-	TRBJ1-2	TRBD1	TRBV28	TGTGCCAGCAGTTCCCCCCGGGACAGCAACTATGGCTACACCTTC	CASSSPRDSNYGYTF
-	TRBJ2-2	-	TRBV5-5	TGTGCCAGCAGCTTGGCGGTAAACACCGGGGAGCTGTTTTTT	CASSLAVNTGELFF
once	TRBJ1-3	-	TRBV28	TGTGCCAGCGGTAGGGGGGCGGCTGGAAACACCATATATTTT	CASGRGAAGNTIYF
few	TRBJ2-1	-	TRBV9	TGTGCCAGCAGCGTAGCTCTTTTAAGCTCCTACAATGAGCAGTTCTTC	CASSVALLSSYNEQFF
-	TRBJ1-4	-	TRBV27	TGTGCCAGCAGTTTACGGGGAGGAATAGGAAAACTGTTTTTT	CASSLRGGIGKLFF
-	TRBJ2-7	-	TRBV28	TGTGCCAGCAGTTTAAGGGTGCGGGGCGAGCAGTACTTC	CASSLRVRGEQYF